Each of the 16 T cell receptor beta chains below was sequenced from the same sample in a study of T cells after yellow fever vaccination. Each CDR3 protein is one row after TCRdb ran MiXCR on the 5' RACE reads. The sample holds more than 350,000 distinct CDR3 sequences, around 10% seen once. Source: PBMCs, taken on the day of the first yellow fever vaccination. The receptors were sampled from a man between 18 and 29 years old who received the YFV17D yellow fever vaccine.

The V call is TRBV19, the J call TRBJ2-7; perhaps TRBD2 as D (5 bases). V was pared by 7 bases and J by 1 base, with 17 bases between. This CDR3 contains 15 residues. CDR1 and CDR2 from the germline V gene are LNHDA and SQIVND (reference sequence). The CDR3 DNA sequence: TGTGCCAGTACCCTCCGGGCGGGTTATTCCTACGAGCAGTACTTC. Its translation: CASTLRAGYSYEQYF. Full variable domain (remainder filled in from reference TRBV19 and TRBJ2-7): DGGITQSPKYLFRKEGQNVTLSCEQNLNHDAMYWYRQDPGQGLRLIYYSQIVNDFQKGDIAEGYSVSREKKESFPLTVTSAQKNPTAFYLCASTLRAGYSYEQYFGPGTRLTVT.

This clonotype came up many times. The chain links TRBV7-9 to TRBJ1-6, with D maybe TRBD1 (6 bases). CDR1 is SEHNR, CDR2 FQNEAQ, per germline (reference sequence). The V and J ends lost 5 bases and 10 bases respectively, with 15 bases between them. The CDR3 runs 14 residues. CDR3 sequence reads: CASSSQGWGSPLHF. CDR3 DNA: TGTGCCAGCAGCAGCCAGGGGTGGGGATCACCCCTCCACTTT.

The V and J genes are TRBV7-2 and TRBJ2-1; 9 nucleotides line up with TRBD2. The V and J ends lost 3 bases and 5 bases, in that order; junction bases with no gene match: 5. Germline lookup yields CDR1 SGHTA and CDR2 FQGNSA. The CDR3 length is 15 residues. CDR3 in amino acids: CASSFSGGGDNEQFF. CDR3 sequence (DNA): TGTGCCAGCAGCTTTAGCGGGGGAGGAGACAATGAGCAGTTCTTC. Supplemented by reference TRBV7-2 and TRBJ2-1, the full variable domain reads GAGVSQSPSNKVTEKGKDVELRCDPISGHTALYWYRQSLGQGLEFLIYFQGNSAPDKSGLPSDRFSAERTGGSVSTLTIQRTQQEDSAVYLCASSFSGGGDNEQFFGPGTRLTVL.

The table lists this clonotype with a few counts. The chain uses TRBV12-5 and TRBJ2-6, with a tentative D call TRBD1 (5 bases). The CDR3 covers 16 residues. Germline CDR1 is LGHNT and CDR2 is FRNRAP. Trimming removed 7 bases at V and 4 bases at J, with 17 bases between. CDR3 sequence reads: CASARTSGLGANVLTF. In nucleotides, the CDR3 is TGTGCTAGTGCCCGCACCTCAGGGTTAGGGGCCAACGTCCTGACTTTC. The complete variable domain, with remaining parts taken from reference TRBV12-5 and TRBJ2-6, reads DARVTQTPRHKVTEMGQEVTMRCQPILGHNTVFWYRQTMMQGLELLAYFRNRAPLDDSGMPKDRFSAEMPDATLATLKIQPSEPRDSAVYFCASARTSGLGANVLTFGAGSRLTVL.

This clonotype was detected ten times or more. The CDR3 sequence is CASSSGGTQYF. The DNA for the CDR3 is TGTGCCAGCAGCTCCGGTGGTACGCAGTATTTT. This rearrangement joins TRBV5-6 to TRBJ2-3; D gene uncertain. Germline assignment: CDR1 SGHDT and CDR2 YYEEEE. V was trimmed by 3 bases and J by 8 bases, leaving 7 bases between them. The CDR3 runs to 11 residues.

Only a few counts were recorded for this clonotype. V gene TRBV5-5 combines with J gene TRBJ1-6; D uncertain. This CDR3 is 15 amino acids long. V was cut by 2 bases and J by 7 bases, with 13 bases left in between. Germline CDR1 SGHKS, CDR2 YYEKEE (reference sequence). CDR3 nucleotides: TGTGCCAGCAGCTTTGGGATCCGAGGGAATTCACCCCTCCACTTT. Protein sequence: CASSFGIRGNSPLHF.

CDR3 protein: CASRPGLETIDEQFF. The DNA of the CDR3 is TGTGCCAGCCGCCCGGGCTTGGAAACAATCGATGAGCAGTTCTTC. The chain couples TRBV27 to TRBJ2-1; D is uncertain. CDR3 length equals 15 residues. CDR1 is MNHEY and CDR2 is SMNVEV in the germline V gene (reference sequence). V was trimmed by 8 bases and J by 8 bases, leaving 22 bases between them.

This clonotype came up many times. In DNA form, the CDR3 reads TGCAGCGTTGGAAGGGGGCCCGGCAATGAGCAGTTCTTC. This gives the protein CSVGRGPGNEQFF. This sequence joins TRBV29-1 and TRBJ2-1; 7 positions match TRBD1. The CDR3 consists of 13 residues. Per the germline V gene, CDR1 is SQVTM and CDR2 is ANQGSEA. The V and J ends lost 4 bases and 6 bases, in that order; junction bases with no gene match: 6.

This chain joins TRBV4-2 and TRBJ2-5; maybe TRBD2 (5 bases). In germline, CDR1 is LGHNA, CDR2 YNFKEQ. The V and J ends lost 4 bases and 4 bases respectively, with 16 bases between them. This CDR3 spans 15 amino acids. CDR3 protein: CASSPQAAEGETQYF. For the CDR3, the DNA is TGTGCCAGCAGCCCCCAAGCGGCAGAAGGAGAGACCCAGTACTTC.

This clonotype was seen only a few times. This chain uses TRBV12-3 or TRBV12-4 with TRBJ1-4, with D perhaps TRBD1 (5 bases). The CDR3 runs 14 residues. V dropped 3 bases and J dropped 7 bases, with 12 bases sitting between them. The CDR3 loop reads CASSFRDGGEKLFF. The CDR3 DNA is TGTGCCAGCAGTTTCAGGGACGGCGGTGAAAAACTGTTTTTT.

This clonotype was observed a handful of times. This chain joins TRBV20-1 and TRBJ1-4; unclear D gene. Germline CDR1 DFQATT, CDR2 SNEGSKA (reference sequence). This CDR3 has 12 amino acids. CDR3 coding DNA: TGCAGGGCGGACTCAACTAATGAAAAACTGTTTTTT. Protein product: CRADSTNEKLFF.

This clonotype turned up a few times. The chain recombines TRBV11-3 with TRBJ2-7; no clear D. The V end was cut by 5 bases, the J end by 3 bases, with 11 bases between. Germline V lookup: CDR1 SGHNT, CDR2 YENEEA. The CDR3 runs 13 residues. In nucleotides, the CDR3 is TGTGCCAGCAGCCTCGCCCGGCACTACGAGCAGTACTTC. It translates to CASSLARHYEQYF.

A few counts support this clonotype. The chain joins TRBV7-3 to TRBJ2-1; D unclear. The germline V and J ends were trimmed by 2 bases and 7 bases, with 18 bases remaining between them. Per germline, CDR1 SGHTA and CDR2 FQGTGA. The CDR3 contains 16 residues. The CDR3 spells CASSLEFAAGINEQFF. CDR3 DNA sequence: TGTGCCAGCAGCTTAGAGTTTGCAGCCGGTATTAATGAGCAGTTCTTC.

This clonotype was detected a few times. The J gene is TRBJ2-5, the V gene TRBV29-1; 8 bases match TRBD2. V lost 6 bases, J lost 5 bases, and 5 bases stayed unmatched. Germline V gene data show CDR1 as SQVTM and CDR2 as ANQGSEA. CDR3 size: 12 residues. CDR3 sequence: CSVGPGGETQYF. In nucleotides, the CDR3 is TGCAGCGTAGGCCCGGGGGGGGAGACCCAGTACTTC.

J is TRBJ2-5 and V is TRBV20-1; 8 bases are shared with TRBD2. Germline V gives CDR1 DFQATT, CDR2 SNEGSKA (reference sequence). The CDR3 extends over 14 amino acids. J lost 5 bases, V lost 6 bases, and 11 bases had no gene match. CDR3 sequence (DNA): TGCAGTGCCCCCCCCGGGGGGGCTTGGGAGACCCAGTACTTC. It yields the protein CSAPPGGAWETQYF.

This clonotype was detected many times. V and J are TRBV15 and TRBJ1-1; D is possibly TRBD1 (6 bases). Germline V gene data show CDR1 as LNHNV and CDR2 as YYDKDF (reference sequence). V gave up 1 base and J gave up 1 base, with 16 bases separating them. This CDR3 spans 17 amino acids. The CDR3 DNA reads TGTGCCACCAGCAGAGTGGGGCGACAGGACCCGAACACTGAAGCTTTCTTT. This sequence encodes CATSRVGRQDPNTEAFF.